These T cell receptor beta chains were read from a single sample in a study of identical twins. From the 5' RACE reads, TCRdb called clonotypes with MiXCR, one entry per CDR3 protein. Found here are roughly 470,000 distinct CDR3 sequences, roughly an eighth of them singletons; the top ten hold approximately 0.98%. Another study also made use of these data, one on yellow fever vaccine responses in identical twins.

The source material was CD4+ T cells sorted from blood. These receptors all stem from a woman between 18 and 29 years old in good health. CDR3s include the opening cysteine and the closing phenylalanine or tryptophan. The order of the fields is V gene, D gene, clone size, J gene, CDR3 DNA, CDR3 protein. The D gene is left open where the match is weak. Only part of the rows carry a size: once, few, many, or a class if the clone is expanded.

TRBV15	-	few	TRBJ2-2	TGTGCCACCAGCCAAGCCCTGACAGCGGACACCGGGGAGCTGTTTTTT	CATSQALTADTGELFF
TRBV28	TRBD2	-	TRBJ2-5	TGTGCCAGCAGTTTATCGCCTAGCGGGGGGGCCCAGTACTTC	CASSLSPSGGAQYF
TRBV20-1	-	few	TRBJ2-5	TGCAGTGCTCCCGGGGCCGGGGCGGAGACCCAGTACTTC	CSAPGAGAETQYF
TRBV4-3	-	-	TRBJ2-2	TGCGCCAGCAGCCAAGTAGGAACAAAGAACACCGGGGAGCTGTTTTTT	CASSQVGTKNTGELFF
TRBV3-1	TRBD2	few	TRBJ2-3	TGTGCCAGCAGCCACTTTGCGGGGGGATTCACAGATACGCAGTATTTT	CASSHFAGGFTDTQYF
TRBV20-1	TRBD2	-	TRBJ2-7	TGCTGTGCTAGAGATCCACGACTAGCGGGAGTATCCTACGAGCAGTACTTC	CCARDPRLAGVSYEQYF
TRBV20-1	TRBD2	-	TRBJ2-5	TGCAGTGCTCCCCTCCGGCCTAGCGGACCGGAGACCCAGTACTTC	CSAPLRPSGPETQYF
TRBV7-2	TRBD2	-	TRBJ2-7	TGTGCCAGCAGCACCACTAGCGGGGCCTTTGAGCAGTACTTC	CASSTTSGAFEQYF
TRBV20-1	TRBD1	-	TRBJ1-6	TGCAGTGTCACAGGGGGGACGATTTCCTATAATTCACCCCTCCACTTT	CSVTGGTISYNSPLHF
TRBV3-1	-	-	TRBJ2-5	TGTGCCAGCAGCCAAGCTGGGGGGGCAGGGGACCAAGAGACCCAGTACTTC	CASSQAGGAGDQETQYF
TRBV20-1	TRBD2	-	TRBJ2-1	TGCAGTGCGAGACTAAGACTAGCCCCCTACAATGAGCAGTTCTTC	CSARLRLAPYNEQFF
TRBV27	-	-	TRBJ1-2	TGTGCCAGCAGTACCTCCGGGACCCAATATGGCTACACCTTC	CASSTSGTQYGYTF
TRBV27	TRBD1	-	TRBJ2-7	TGTGCCAGCAGTTTTCAAGGACAGGTCCACGAGCAGTACTTC	CASSFQGQVHEQYF
TRBV7-9	TRBD1	few	TRBJ1-2	TGTGCCAGCAGCTTCACAGGGGGAGCTAACTATGGCTACACCTTC	CASSFTGGANYGYTF
TRBV6-1	-	-	TRBJ1-1	TGTGCCAGCAGCAGGATCTGGGACACTGAAGCTTTCTTT	CASSRIWDTEAFF
TRBV27	-	few	TRBJ2-7	TGTGCCAGCAGTTTTGGACGTTACCGAAGCTCCTACGAGCAGTACTTC	CASSFGRYRSSYEQYF
TRBV6-6	-	-	TRBJ2-2	TGTGCCAGCAGGTCCGTCGGGGAGCTGTTTTTT	CASRSVGELFF
TRBV20-1	-	-	TRBJ1-1	TGCAGTGCTAGAGATCGAGCAGAAGCTTTCTTT	CSARDRAEAFF
TRBV7-3	TRBD2	few	TRBJ2-2	TGTGCCAGCAGCAACCCGGGACTAGCGGACAACACCGGGGAGCTGTTTTTT	CASSNPGLADNTGELFF
TRBV27	TRBD2	few	TRBJ2-7	TGTGCCAGCAGTTCCCTAGCGGGGGTGAGCTCCTACGAGCAGTACTTC	CASSSLAGVSSYEQYF
TRBV28	-	many	TRBJ2-2	TGTGCCAGCAGTTTCAGGGCCGTCGACGGGGAGCTGTTTTTT	CASSFRAVDGELFF
TRBV20-1	-	many	TRBJ1-1	TGCAGTGCTAGGGGTAGGCAGGGTGAAGCTTTCTTT	CSARGRQGEAFF
TRBV6-2/TRBV6-3	-	few	TRBJ1-1	TGTGCCAGCAGTTACCACGGGCAGAGGAACACTGAAGCTTTCTTT	CASSYHGQRNTEAFF
TRBV12-3/TRBV12-4	-	many	TRBJ1-2	TGTGCCAGCAGTTTGAGACAGACCTATGGCTACACCTTC	CASSLRQTYGYTF
TRBV5-1	-	-	TRBJ2-1	TGCGCCAGCAGCTTAAGGCAGTACTACAATGAGCAGTTCTTC	CASSLRQYYNEQFF
TRBV9	-	many	TRBJ1-1	TGTGCCAGCAGCGTTACGGGGAACACTGAAGCTTTCTTT	CASSVTGNTEAFF
TRBV20-1	-	many	TRBJ1-3	TGCAGTGCTAGAGATTCGGGATCTGGAAACACCATATATTTT	CSARDSGSGNTIYF
TRBV12-3/TRBV12-4	-	few	TRBJ1-6	TGTGCCAGCAGTTTTCAGGGCCCCCTCCACTTT	CASSFQGPLHF
TRBV24-1	-	few	TRBJ1-4	TGTGCCACCAGTGATTCCGCCCTGGTAGGCGAAAAACTGTTTTTT	CATSDSALVGEKLFF
TRBV12-3/TRBV12-4	TRBD2	-	TRBJ2-1	TGTGCCAGCAGCCCTTCGGCTAGCGGGGGAGGGGGGCAGTTCTTC	CASSPSASGGGGQFF
TRBV10-1	TRBD2	-	TRBJ2-2	TGCGCCAGCAGTGAGGCCGGACTAGCGGGAGGGTCCGCCGGGGAGCTGTTTTTT	CASSEAGLAGGSAGELFF
TRBV7-2	TRBD2	few	TRBJ2-7	TGTGCCAGCAGCGCCGGGACTAGCCTGCGCGAGCAGTACTTC	CASSAGTSLREQYF
TRBV4-3	TRBD2	-	TRBJ2-5	TGCGCCAGCAGCCCGACAGCTAGCGGGACCCAGTACTTC	CASSPTASGTQYF
TRBV6-1	TRBD1	few	TRBJ2-7	TGTGCCAGCAGAGGGACAGGGCAACTCTACGAGCAGTACTTC	CASRGTGQLYEQYF
TRBV4-3	TRBD2	many	TRBJ2-1	TGCGCCAGCAGCCAAACTAGCGGGAGCCCGTGGTACAATGAGCAGTTCTTC	CASSQTSGSPWYNEQFF
TRBV12-3/TRBV12-4	TRBD1	-	TRBJ1-6	TGTGCCAGCAGTTTTCCCTGGGCAGGGGGCTTGAATTCACCCCTCCACTTT	CASSFPWAGGLNSPLHF
TRBV11-2	-	-	TRBJ2-3	TGTGCCAGCAGCCCCTACTGGACAGATACGCAGTATTTT	CASSPYWTDTQYF
TRBV20-1	-	few	TRBJ2-1	TGCAGTGCTTCGGGACTTAGGAACAATGAGCAGTTCTTC	CSASGLRNNEQFF
TRBV7-2	TRBD2	few	TRBJ2-5	TGTGCCAGCAGCTTAGGCGGACTAGAAGAGACCCAGTACTTC	CASSLGGLEETQYF
TRBV20-1	-	many	TRBJ2-4	TGCAGTGCATATCGAAGATCAGCCAAAAACATTCAGTACTTC	CSAYRRSAKNIQYF
TRBV5-1	TRBD2	few	TRBJ2-4	TGCGCCAGCAGCTTGACGGCTAGCGGGGCGGCCAAAAACATTCAGTACTTC	CASSLTASGAAKNIQYF
TRBV2	-	-	TRBJ2-7	TGTGCCAGCAGTGAAACCCGGCTGGTAGGTGACCACTACGAGCAGTACTTC	CASSETRLVGDHYEQYF
TRBV11-2	-	many	TRBJ2-7	TGTGCCAGCAGCTTAGGGACAGTCTCCTACGAGCAGTACTTC	CASSLGTVSYEQYF